The present TCR beta chain was sequenced within a study of blood T cell repertoires in COVID-19. Overall study context: T cells, B-cell-depleted T cells, or PBMCs supplied cDNA or gDNA.

V dropped 4 bases and J dropped 7 bases, with 17 bases sitting between them. The length of the CDR3 is 16 residues. Germline CDR1 MNHNS, CDR2 SASEGT. Using immunoSEQ multiplex PCR, the repertoire was profiled, and TCRdb retains in-frame clones only, with some absent. The sample lists some 300,000 clones; approximately 90% were seen once. The sample comprised peripheral blood. This TCR derives from a woman aged 25 to 39 who had recovered from COVID-19. The chain is built from TRBV6-1 and TRBJ1-6; a weak D match, TRBD1 (5 bases). CDR3 nucleotides: TGTGCCAGCAGTGTGGAAAGGGGAAGAGTGAATTCACCCCTCCACTTT. Translation gives CASSVERGRVNSPLHF.